This T cell receptor (beta chain) was captured in a study of cytomegalovirus exposure and HLA in healthy donors. PCR amplification relied on 60 Vbeta primers (plus 13 Jbeta primers). The protocol was immunoSEQ multiplex PCR, while the TCRdb copy is restricted to in-frame clones and leaves out a portion. The table records about 150,000 clones, about 74% of them present only once. Regarding donors, all were healthy bone marrow donors. The CDR3 is 11 residues long. V lost 6 bases and J 4 bases, leaving 9 bases between the germline ends. Germline lookup yields CDR1 SQVTM and CDR2 ANQGSEA. This receptor was taken from a male donor in good health and CMV-seronegative. The chain joins TRBV29-1 to TRBJ2-5; TRBD2 is a possible D gene (6 bases). The specimen was PBMCs. DNA for the CDR3: TGCAGCGTGGGACTGGGAGAGACCCAGTACTTC. Its translation: CSVGLGETQYF.